These T cell receptor beta chains were read from a single sample in a study of T cell responses to AZD1222 COVID-19 vaccine. Measured with immunoSEQ multiplex PCR; TCRdb has only the in-frame clones, and not every one. The table has about 140,000 clones, 75% to 95% seen once. The source material was peripheral blood, sampled 28 days after the second dose of the MenACWY control vaccine. The origin of the receptors is an adult who received the MenACWY meningococcal vaccine as a control. CDR3s include the opening cysteine and the closing phenylalanine or tryptophan. A D gene is named only where the DNA matches it firmly. Clone size is stated in some rows and not others, as once, few, many or a class when expanded.

d_call j_call clone_size v_call cdr3_nt cdr3_aa
- TRBJ1-6 few TRBV7-9 TGTGCCAGCAGCTCCTCGCCGGATAATTCACCCCTCCACTTT CASSSSPDNSPLHF
- TRBJ2-5 - TRBV19 TGTGCCAGTAGTACCCAGAACGTCCTAGCGATAGAGACCCAGTACTTC CASSTQNVLAIETQYF
TRBD1 TRBJ2-7 - TRBV25-1 TGTGCCAGCGACCGAGGGACAGGGGGTTCCTACGAGCAGTACTTC CASDRGTGGSYEQYF
TRBD1 TRBJ2-3 - TRBV6-4 TGTGCCAGCAGTGACACCGGGACAGGTAGCACAGATACGCAGTATTTT CASSDTGTGSTDTQYF
- TRBJ2-1 - TRBV5-1 TGCGCCAGCAGCGACCAGGGGGGCCACAATGAGCAGTTCTTC CASSDQGGHNEQFF
- TRBJ1-2 - TRBV7-2 TGTGCCAGCAGCCTCGCGGGAGACTATGGCTACACCTTC CASSLAGDYGYTF
- TRBJ1-1 - TRBV6-2/TRBV6-3 TGTGCCAGCAGTGATCTAACAGCGAACACTGAAGCTTTCTTT CASSDLTANTEAFF
TRBD2 TRBJ2-7 - TRBV9 TGTGCCCGCAGCGCGGGGGGACTAGCGGGGGCCTACGAGCAGTACTTC CARSAGGLAGAYEQYF
- TRBJ2-3 - TRBV9 TGTGCCAGCAGCGTAGAGGGGAGTACCGATACGCAGTATTTT CASSVEGSTDTQYF
- TRBJ1-2 - TRBV10-3 TGTGCCATCATTAGAGATCCGGGCTCCCCCAATGGCTACACCTTC CAIIRDPGSPNGYTF
- TRBJ2-1 - TRBV6-5 TGTGCCAGCAGCTCCCCGTCTAGCTACAATGAGCAGTTCTTC CASSSPSSYNEQFF
- TRBJ2-2 - TRBV28 TGTGCCAGCTACGAATACTACGGGGAGCTGTTTTTT CASYEYYGELFF
- TRBJ2-1 few TRBV7-2 TGTGCCAGCAGCTTATCTTTTGAGCAGTTCTTC CASSLSFEQFF
TRBD1 TRBJ1-2 once TRBV28 TGTGCCAGCAGTCTAGGACAGGGGGCGTCATATTATGGCTACACCTTC CASSLGQGASYYGYTF
TRBD1 TRBJ2-7 - TRBV27 TGTGCCAGCAGAGGACAGGGGGCCTACGAGCAGTACTTC CASRGQGAYEQYF
TRBD2 TRBJ2-7 - TRBV19 TGTGCCAGTAGTCCATGGACTAGCGGGAGAGACGAGCAGTACTTC CASSPWTSGRDEQYF
- TRBJ2-3 - TRBV7-2 TGTGCCAGCACACGGACTGCCTCTCGCACAGATACGCAGTATTTT CASTRTASRTDTQYF
- TRBJ2-1 - TRBV20-1 TGCAGTGCTAGTCTTACCGGGACCCAGACCTACAATGAGCAGTTCTTC CSASLTGTQTYNEQFF
- TRBJ2-6 few TRBV28 TGTGCCAGCAGTTCGGCGGGACGGGCACTCTCTGGGGCCAACGTCCTGACTTTC CASSSAGRALSGANVLTF
- TRBJ2-2 - TRBV5-4 TGTGCCAGCACACGGGACTCGACGAACACCGGGGAGCTGTTTTTT CASTRDSTNTGELFF
TRBD1 TRBJ2-5 once TRBV3-1/TRBV3-2 TGTGCCAGCAGTTCAGGGGGCTGGGAGACCCAGTACTTC CASSSGGWETQYF
TRBD1 TRBJ2-5 - TRBV6-2/TRBV6-3 TGTGCCAGCAGTGACAGGGGGCAAGAGACCCAGTACTTC CASSDRGQETQYF
- TRBJ1-1 - TRBV7-2 TGTGCCAGCAGCTTATATGGGGAGGTAGCTTTCTTT CASSLYGEVAFF
TRBD1 TRBJ2-7 - TRBV10-2 TGCGCCAGCAGTGCAGGACAGGGCCGCTACGAGCAGTACTTC CASSAGQGRYEQYF
- TRBJ2-3 - TRBV19 TGTGCCAGTAGTATAGGTTCGGGTAGCACAGATACGCAGTATTTT CASSIGSGSTDTQYF
TRBD1 TRBJ2-2 - TRBV7-3 TGTGCCAGCAGCGCGTTCCCAGGGGGCGCAATTACCGGGGAGCTGTTTTTT CASSAFPGGAITGELFF
TRBD1 TRBJ2-3 - TRBV5-1 TGCGCCAGCAGCGAAAACGCCGGGACAGGGTCCACAGATACGCAGTATTTT CASSENAGTGSTDTQYF
TRBD1 TRBJ2-7 - TRBV18 TGTGCCAGCTCACAGACAGGGCCCCTTTACGAGCAGTACTTC CASSQTGPLYEQYF
- TRBJ2-7 once TRBV19 TGTGCCAGTAAGCCCACAGGGTATTTCTACGAGCAGTACTTC CASKPTGYFYEQYF
- TRBJ1-5 - TRBV3-1/TRBV3-2 TGTGCCAGCAGCCAGGAACAGGGATTAGGTAATCAGCCCCAGCATTTT CASSQEQGLGNQPQHF
- TRBJ1-4 - TRBV4-2 TGTGCCAGCAGCCAAATTGCCGGGACGGATGAAAAACTGTTTTTT CASSQIAGTDEKLFF
- TRBJ1-1 - TRBV6-5 TGTGCCAGCAGTTCGACAAGTAAAGCTTTCTTT CASSSTSKAFF
- TRBJ2-3 - TRBV3-1/TRBV3-2 TGTGCCAGCAGCCACGTTGGGGGACGGGGCACAGATACGCAGTATTTT CASSHVGGRGTDTQYF
TRBD1 TRBJ1-2 - TRBV19 TGCGGGACAGCCACTAACTATGGCTACACCTTC CGTATNYGYTF
TRBD2 TRBJ2-5 - TRBV7-2 TGTGCCAGCAGCCCGACTAGCGGTAAAGAGACCCAGTACTTC CASSPTSGKETQYF
- TRBJ1-5 - TRBV12-3/TRBV12-4 TGTGCCAGCAGTTTAAGGATGAGAGACATCCTACATTTT CASSLRMRDILHF
- TRBJ1-6 - TRBV28 TGTGCCAGCAGTTTGAGGGTAGACTCACCCCTCCACTTT CASSLRVDSPLHF
- TRBJ1-1 - TRBV28 TGTGCCAGCCTAAGGGGGGTAACTGAAGCTTTCTTT CASLRGVTEAFF
TRBD1 TRBJ2-1 - TRBV18 TGTGCCAGCTCACCAATGGACAGGGTCCCCTACAATGAGCAGTTCTTC CASSPMDRVPYNEQFF
TRBD1 TRBJ2-7 once TRBV19 TGTGCCAGTAGTATCATACAGGGGGCGCGGCTCTACGAGCAGTACTTC CASSIIQGARLYEQYF
- TRBJ1-5 once TRBV19 TGTGCCAGTAGCAACTGGAATTCCTTCAATCAGCCCCAGCATTTT CASSNWNSFNQPQHF